This TCR beta chain was retrieved from a study of cytomegalovirus exposure and HLA in healthy donors. Findings and limits, study-wide: Most of the CMV-associated TCR beta chains (in a later analysis) appeared to be HLA-restricted. It was likely that a cluster of highly shared sequence variants was a sequencing artifact.

PCR involved 60 Vbeta and 13 Jbeta primers. Libraries were prepared by immunoSEQ multiplex PCR; TCRdb keeps only in-frame clonotypes and omits some of them. The sample includes 100,000 or so clones, 84% of them seen just once. Concerning this clone: Its target is not known.

There are 13 residues in the CDR3. With 1 base removed from V and 4 bases from J, the gap between germline ends came to 7 bases. The germline gives CDR1 SNHLY, CDR2 FYNNEI. V gene TRBV2 combines with J gene TRBJ1-2; D not resolved. The receptor was isolated from a man aged 18 to 35 in good health and CMV-seronegative. The sequencing sample was made of PBMCs. CDR3 amino acids: CASSEEGSYGYTF. CDR3 bases: TGTGCCAGCAGTGAAGAAGGGAGCTATGGCTACACCTTC.